A selection of T cell receptor beta chains follows, all from one sample in a study of cytomegalovirus exposure and HLA in healthy donors. Assay: immunoSEQ multiplex PCR; the TCRdb copy retains only in-frame clones and omits some. The data contain about 88,000 clones, 84% of them singletons. The sample consisted of PBMCs. The receptor set was obtained from a young woman in good health and CMV-seropositive. CDR3s include the opening cysteine and the closing phenylalanine or tryptophan. A D gene is named only where the DNA matches it firmly. The size field is filled for only some rows; it gives once, few, many or a size class.

TRBJ2-1 - once TRBV4-2 CASRGGYNEQFF TGTGCCAGCAGAGGGGGCTACAATGAGCAGTTCTTC
TRBJ1-1 - - TRBV28 CASSFRTDEAFF TGTGCCAGCAGTTTTCGGACAGATGAAGCTTTCTTT
TRBJ2-3 TRBD2 - TRBV10-3 CAIKTSGGAFDTQYF TGTGCCATCAAAACTAGCGGGGGGGCTTTTGATACGCAGTATTTT
TRBJ1-2 TRBD1 - TRBV5-1 CASSGGQGAEGNGYTF TGCGCCAGCAGCGGAGGACAGGGGGCTGAGGGCAATGGCTACACCTTC
TRBJ1-4 - - TRBV5-6 CASSFQGIATNEKLFF TGTGCCAGCAGCTTCCAGGGGATAGCAACTAATGAAAAACTGTTTTTT
TRBJ1-1 - - TRBV5-1 CASSLQTFGPPGGTEAFF TGCGCCAGCAGCTTACAAACCTTTGGACCTCCGGGGGGGACTGAAGCTTTCTTT
TRBJ2-3 TRBD1 once TRBV6-1 CASSGRTGRADTQYF TGTGCCAGCAGTGGGCGGACAGGTAGGGCAGATACGCAGTATTTT
TRBJ1-3 - - TRBV18 CASSPTMDSVSGNTIYF TGTGCCAGCTCACCAACTATGGACAGTGTCTCTGGAAACACCATATATTTT
TRBJ1-5 - few TRBV6-1 CASSEGSSNQPQHF TGTGCCAGCAGTGAAGGGAGTTCCAATCAGCCCCAGCATTTT
TRBJ2-5 - - TRBV9 CASSGGSGKETQYF TGTGCCAGCAGCGGGGGATCCGGGAAAGAGACCCAGTACTTC
TRBJ2-6 - - TRBV1 CTSSLSGLCRANVLTF TGCACCAGCAGCTTGTCAGGTTTGTGTCGGGCCAACGTCCTGACTTTC
TRBJ1-6 - - TRBV6-1 CASTLGYNSPLHF TGTGCCAGCACTCTAGGCTATAATTCACCCCTCCACTTT
TRBJ2-7 TRBD1 - TRBV10-3 CASQGQGDEQYF TGTGCCTCCCAGGGACAGGGGGACGAGCAGTACTTC
TRBJ1-1 - - TRBV28 CASSLLGGVGTVAEAFF TGTGCCAGCAGTTTATTAGGAGGGGTTGGTACGGTGGCTGAAGCTTTCTTT
TRBJ1-5 TRBD1 - TRBV2 CASSVGTVSNQPQHF TGTGCCAGCAGTGTTGGGACAGTGAGCAATCAGCCCCAGCATTTT
TRBJ1-1 - - TRBV15 CATSFMTRGDTEAFF TGTGCCACCAGCTTCATGACTCGGGGGGACACTGAAGCTTTCTTT
TRBJ2-7 - - TRBV6-5 CASSLRTMSPYEQYF TGTGCCAGCAGTCTCCGGACAATGTCCCCCTACGAGCAGTACTTC
TRBJ1-4 - - TRBV7-9 CASSTTGNTNEKLFF TGTGCCAGCAGCACCACAGGGAATACTAATGAAAAACTGTTTTTT
TRBJ1-2 - - TRBV6-1 CAPGGVANYGYTF TGTGCCCCGGGGGGCGTTGCTAACTATGGCTACACCTTC
TRBJ2-7 - - TRBV10-3 CAISRDLRVGEQYF TGTGCCATCAGCCGGGATCTAAGGGTAGGCGAGCAGTACTTC
TRBJ1-2 - - TRBV6-5 CASSRRDNYGYTF TGTGCCAGCAGTCGACGGGATAACTATGGCTACACCTTC
TRBJ1-2 - few TRBV6-1 CASRYSYGYTF TGTGCCAGCAGGTACAGCTATGGCTACACCTTC
TRBJ1-6 - - TRBV27 CASRPSGTYNSPLHF TGTGCCAGCAGACCATCAGGAACCTATAATTCACCCCTCCACTTT
TRBJ2-7 TRBD2 - TRBV4-1 CASSQEGSGGAGSSEQYF TGCGCCAGCAGCCAAGAGGGTAGCGGGGGGGCCGGATCGAGCGAGCAGTACTTC
TRBJ1-5 - - TRBV4-2 CASSQESHSNQPQHF TGTGCCAGCAGCCAAGAGAGCCATAGCAATCAGCCCCAGCATTTT
TRBJ2-7 TRBD1 once TRBV6-5 CASSTGTGGTYEQYF TGTGCCAGCAGTACCGGGACAGGGGGCACCTACGAGCAGTACTTC
TRBJ1-2 TRBD1 - TRBV4-1 CASSPRTGSDYGYTF TGCGCCAGCAGCCCTCGGACAGGGTCAGACTATGGCTACACCTTC
TRBJ1-3 TRBD1 - TRBV19 CASSMGQGHSGNTIYF TGTGCCAGTAGTATGGGACAGGGACACTCTGGAAACACCATATATTTT
TRBJ2-1 - - TRBV2 CASSEVNNEQFF TGTGCCAGCAGTGAAGTCAACAATGAGCAGTTCTTC
TRBJ1-2 TRBD1 - TRBV9 CASSPIQGGESLDYGYTF TGTGCCAGCAGCCCTATACAGGGGGGGGAAAGTCTGGACTATGGCTACACCTTC
TRBJ2-7 TRBD1 - TRBV30 CAWRGKGQETNYEQYF TGTGCCTGGAGGGGAAAGGGACAGGAGACAAACTACGAGCAGTACTTC
TRBJ1-2 - - TRBV5-5 CASSEVGVPNYGYTF TGTGCCAGCAGCGAGGTAGGGGTCCCTAACTATGGCTACACCTTC
TRBJ1-2 TRBD1 few TRBV6-5 CASSYAGGAGYTF TGTGCCAGCAGTTACGCAGGGGGCGCTGGCTACACCTTC
TRBJ2-1 - - TRBV28 CASMRATYNEQFF TGTGCCAGCATGCGGGCCACATACAATGAGCAGTTCTTC
TRBJ2-5 - - TRBV7-9 CASSYRLGGETQYF TGTGCCAGCAGCTACAGGTTGGGGGGAGAGACCCAGTACTTC
TRBJ2-5 TRBD2 - TRBV2 CASNILAGEETQYF TGTGCCAGCAATATTCTAGCGGGCGAAGAGACCCAGTACTTC
TRBJ1-2 TRBD1 - TRBV28 CASSDPTGEAYGYTF TGTGCCAGCAGTGACCCTACAGGGGAGGCCTATGGCTACACCTTC
TRBJ1-2 TRBD1 - TRBV15 CATSIGGADYGYTF TGTGCCACCAGCATAGGGGGCGCGGACTATGGCTACACCTTC
TRBJ1-5 - - TRBV4-1 CASSQDRPGVQPQHF TGCGCCAGCAGCCAAGATCGGCCAGGGGTCCAGCCCCAGCATTTT
TRBJ2-3 TRBD2 - TRBV7-8 CASSLTRTSGVSTDTQYF TGTGCCAGCAGCTTAACCCGGACTAGCGGGGTTAGCACAGATACGCAGTATTTT
TRBJ2-7 - few TRBV30 CAWSSGSGYEQYF TGTGCCTGGAGCTCAGGGTCAGGCTACGAGCAGTACTTC
TRBJ2-3 - once TRBV9 CASSVLAGKDTQYF TGTGCCAGCAGCGTTTTAGCCGGAAAGGATACGCAGTATTTT
TRBJ2-2 TRBD2 - TRBV9 CASSVELAGATGELFF TGTGCCAGCAGCGTAGAGCTAGCGGGGGCTACCGGGGAGCTGTTTTTT
TRBJ1-2 - - TRBV28 CASSPTGGHYGYTF TGTGCCAGCAGTCCCACCGGGGGTCACTATGGCTACACCTTC